Sequencing of this TCR beta chain was carried out in a study of naive and memory T cell subsets. CDR1 and CDR2 from the germline V gene are LGHNA and YNFKEQ. CDR3 size: 18 residues. Trimming took 0 bases from V and 9 from J; bases not matched to a gene: 19. In this sample, this clonotype turned up many times. Its target is unknown. Two oligonucleotides, mixed equimolar, formed the beta constant-region primer covering TRBC1 and TRBC2. A single record per CDR3 protein comes from TCRdb applying MiXCR to the UMI-ligation and nested PCR reads. The profile shows approximately 85,000 distinct CDR3 sequences, roughly 7.3% of them singletons. Findings and limits, study-wide: Over 85% of naive TCR sequences appeared only once after error correction, unlike memory subsets.

Overnight CMV lysate stimulation of fresh PBMCs defined donor CMV status by CD4+ IFNgamma. Sequencing used central memory CD4+ T cells from blood. This chain uses TRBV4-2 with TRBJ2-7; TRBD2 matches at 8 bases. The sequence was obtained from a human donor in good health. The CDR3 bases are TGTGCCAGCAGCCAAGAGGCACGGACTAGCCGGGTGTTGCCCGGGCAGTACTTC. Its protein is CASSQEARTSRVLPGQYF.